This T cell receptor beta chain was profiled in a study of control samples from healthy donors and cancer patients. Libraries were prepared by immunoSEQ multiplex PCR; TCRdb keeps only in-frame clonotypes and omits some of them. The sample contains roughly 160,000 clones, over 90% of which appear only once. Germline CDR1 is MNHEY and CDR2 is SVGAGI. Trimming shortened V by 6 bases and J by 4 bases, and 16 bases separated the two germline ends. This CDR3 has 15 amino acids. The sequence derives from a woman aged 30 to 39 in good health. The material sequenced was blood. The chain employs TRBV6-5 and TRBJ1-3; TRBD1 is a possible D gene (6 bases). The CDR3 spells CASSHLRGSGNTIYF. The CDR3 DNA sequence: TGTGCCAGCAGCCACCTCAGGGGAAGCGGAAACACCATATATTTT.